Below, 8 T cell receptor beta chains from the same sample are listed, as sequenced in a study of cytomegalovirus exposure and HLA in healthy donors. Amplification used 60 Vbeta primers and 13 Jbeta primers. Sequencing was performed with immunoSEQ multiplex PCR; in TCRdb, only in-frame clones are kept and a portion is missing. The sample holds around 65,000 clones; around 62% are singletons and the top ten take roughly 17%. Material: PBMCs. The receptors were gathered from a man aged 35 to 55 in good health and CMV-seropositive.

Concerning this clone itself: Other DNA sequences in this specimen translate into the identical CDR3. The chain joins TRBV11-2 to TRBJ2-1; 8 bases align to TRBD2. Germline trimming cut 0 bases from V and 9 bases from J; bases unmatched to any gene: 10. Germline values: CDR1 SGHAT, CDR2 FQNNGV. This CDR3 contains 16 residues. Here the CDR3 reads CASSLDHPGGPCEQFF. The CDR3 region has the DNA TGTGCCAGCAGCTTAGATCATCCGGGGGGGCCCTGTGAGCAGTTCTTC.

The chain carries TRBV6-1 and TRBJ1-1, with D perhaps TRBD1 (6 bases). In germline, CDR1 is MNHNS, CDR2 SASEGT. The V end was cut by 6 bases, the J end by 6 bases, with 14 bases between. CDR3 size: 13 residues. CDR3 bases: TGTGCCAGCAGGGAACAGGGTACGGCTGAAGCTTTCTTT. Residues: CASREQGTAEAFF.

The chain has TRBV15 and TRBJ1-2; D possibly corresponds to TRBD1 (5 bases). The CDR3 spans 14 residues. V lost 0 bases and J lost 8, with 13 bases in between. CDR1 LNHNV and CDR2 YYDKDF come from the germline V gene (reference sequence). Here the CDR3 reads CATSRDSTSGGYTF. For the CDR3, the DNA is TGTGCCACCAGCAGAGATTCCACTTCAGGGGGCTACACCTTC.

The chain recombines TRBV7-2 with TRBJ2-1, with 7 bases aligning to TRBD2. Per the germline V gene, CDR1 is SGHTA and CDR2 is FQGNSA. Unmatched junction bases numbered 11, after V lost 3 bases and J lost 9 bases. The CDR3 consists of 15 residues. CDR3 bases: TGTGCCAGCAGCTTCTGGGCGGGAGTAGGTGGTGAGCAGTTCTTC. Amino acid sequence: CASSFWAGVGGEQFF.

The chain is built from TRBV5-4 and TRBJ1-1, with D uncertain. Germline CDR1 SGHNT, CDR2 YYREEE (reference sequence). The CDR3 extends over 13 amino acids. Trimming shortened V by 0 bases and J by 4 bases, and 7 bases separated the two germline ends. The CDR3 bases are TGTGCCAGCAGCTTGGTCGGAGCCACTGAAGCTTTCTTT. This translates into CASSLVGATEAFF.

The chain employs TRBV7-9 and TRBJ2-2; D is possibly TRBD1 (6 bases). V was pared by 5 bases and J by 4 bases, with 17 bases between. From germline, CDR1 is SEHNR and CDR2 FQNEAQ (reference sequence). This CDR3 contains 16 residues. CDR3 sequence reads: CASSSSQGQLTGELFF. The DNA for the CDR3 is TGTGCCAGCAGCAGTTCCCAGGGGCAGCTCACCGGGGAGCTGTTTTTT.

This clone was detected a few times. This rearrangement joins TRBV30 to TRBJ2-7; no firm D call. The CDR3 length is 12 residues. V was clipped by 2 bases and J by 6 bases, with 11 bases between them. Germline CDR1 is GTSNPN and CDR2 is SVGIG (reference sequence). The CDR3 here is CAWSPRLAEQYF. The CDR3 bases are TGTGCCTGGAGTCCGCGACTGGCCGAGCAGTACTTC.

This clone was picked up a small number of times. V and J are TRBV2 and TRBJ1-1; the D is unclear. Germline V gives CDR1 SNHLY, CDR2 FYNNEI. The CDR3 runs 12 residues. Trimming removed 6 bases from V and 4 bases from J, with 9 bases in between. CDR3 in amino acids: CASRLAGTEAFF. CDR3 sequence (DNA): TGTGCCAGCAGGTTAGCGGGCACTGAAGCTTTCTTT.